This T cell receptor beta chain was profiled in a study of T cells expressing NK-cell markers. Study outcomes and limitations: The CD3+CD56-NKG2C+ fraction of several donors was likewise dominated by these clonotypes.

Regarding this clonotype: The antigen is undetermined.

TCRdb reprocessed the 5' RACE reads, keeping one entry per CDR3 protein, no DNA. The sample shows 3,000 to 3,500 distinct CDR3 sequences, and roughly 90% sits with its ten largest clones. The CDR3 runs 13 residues. The germline V gene has CDR1 MGHRA and CDR2 YSYEKL. This receptor was obtained from a man aged 18-70 years in good health. The chain has TRBV4-1 and TRBJ2-5. Input material: blood T cells: a sorted CD56 or NKG2C T cell subset, CD4+ or CD8+ T cells, or bulk PBMC T cells (not recorded which). This CDR3 is CASSQASSETQYF.